A selection of T cell receptor beta chains follows, all from one sample in a study of PD-1 blockade in classical Hodgkin lymphoma. Profiled with immunoSEQ multiplex PCR; TCRdb holds only in-frame clones, not every one. The data contain 90,000 to 120,000 clones, about 89% of them singletons. The sequenced sample was peripheral blood mononuclear cells (PBMCs), obtained before the second cycle of nivolumab. The receptors stem from a human donor with classical Hodgkin lymphoma. The CDR3 runs from the conserved cysteine through the conserved F or W. Each record gives: J gene, D gene, clone size, V gene, CDR3 protein, CDR3 DNA. The D gene is left open where the match is weak. Some rows mark clone size as missing; the rest say once, few, many or name a class of expanded clone.

J gene: TRBJ2-7
D gene: NA
clone size: NA
V gene: TRBV7-2
CDR3 protein: CASSPLSRYEQYF
CDR3 DNA: TGTGCCAGCAGCCCCTTAAGTCGCTACGAGCAGTACTTC

J gene: TRBJ2-7
D gene: TRBD1
clone size: NA
V gene: TRBV7-2
CDR3 protein: CASSIGTGAEQYF
CDR3 DNA: TGTGCCAGCAGCATTGGGACAGGGGCCGAGCAGTACTTC

J gene: TRBJ1-2
D gene: NA
clone size: NA
V gene: TRBV18
CDR3 protein: CASSPLGSLLGYTF
CDR3 DNA: TGTGCCAGCTCACCGCTCGGGAGTCTCCTTGGCTACACCTTC

J gene: TRBJ2-2
D gene: NA
clone size: once
V gene: TRBV19
CDR3 protein: CASRLTATGELFF
CDR3 DNA: TGTGCCAGTAGACTAACAGCCACCGGGGAGCTGTTTTTT

J gene: TRBJ1-2
D gene: TRBD1
clone size: NA
V gene: TRBV5-6
CDR3 protein: CASSLVQGFGYGYTF
CDR3 DNA: TGTGCCAGCAGCTTGGTACAGGGGTTTGGGTATGGCTACACCTTC

J gene: TRBJ2-1
D gene: TRBD2
clone size: NA
V gene: TRBV9
CDR3 protein: CASSATSGAIHEQFF
CDR3 DNA: TGTGCCAGCAGCGCCACTAGCGGAGCCATCCATGAGCAGTTCTTC

J gene: TRBJ2-2
D gene: TRBD1
clone size: NA
V gene: TRBV5-1
CDR3 protein: CASSRSRDRYTGELFF
CDR3 DNA: TGCGCCAGCAGCCGATCCCGGGACAGGTATACCGGGGAGCTGTTTTTT

J gene: TRBJ1-1
D gene: NA
clone size: NA
V gene: TRBV7-9
CDR3 protein: CASSLGRGAEAFF
CDR3 DNA: TGTGCCAGCAGCTTAGGTCGGGGCGCTGAAGCTTTCTTT

J gene: TRBJ1-5
D gene: NA
clone size: NA
V gene: TRBV4-1
CDR3 protein: CASSQDPPQPFNQPQHF
CDR3 DNA: TGCGCCAGCAGCCAAGATCCTCCACAGCCCTTCAATCAGCCCCAGCATTTT

J gene: TRBJ1-4
D gene: NA
clone size: NA
V gene: TRBV7-9
CDR3 protein: CASSSTQGEKLFF
CDR3 DNA: TGTGCCAGCAGCTCAACCCAGGGGGAAAAACTGTTTTTT

J gene: TRBJ1-5
D gene: TRBD1
clone size: NA
V gene: TRBV27
CDR3 protein: CASSGQGLTQPQHF
CDR3 DNA: TGTGCCAGCAGTGGACAGGGTTTGACTCAGCCCCAGCATTTT

J gene: TRBJ1-4
D gene: NA
clone size: NA
V gene: TRBV21-1
CDR3 protein: CASSKPLGRGRPGDEKLFF
CDR3 DNA: TGTGCCAGCAGCAAACCATTGGGCCGAGGGCGCCCGGGGGATGAAAAACTGTTTTTT

J gene: TRBJ1-3
D gene: NA
clone size: NA
V gene: TRBV30
CDR3 protein: CAWSVGGNSGNTIYF
CDR3 DNA: TGTGCCTGGAGTGTAGGGGGGAACTCTGGAAACACCATATATTTT

J gene: TRBJ2-2
D gene: NA
clone size: NA
V gene: TRBV7-9
CDR3 protein: CASSLFLGPINTGELFF
CDR3 DNA: TGTGCCAGCAGCTTATTTTTGGGACCAATAAACACCGGGGAGCTGTTTTTT

J gene: TRBJ1-1
D gene: NA
clone size: few
V gene: TRBV27
CDR3 protein: CASSFLPGAGTEAFF
CDR3 DNA: TGTGCCAGCAGTTTTTTACCGGGGGCAGGCACTGAAGCTTTCTTT

J gene: TRBJ2-1
D gene: NA
clone size: NA
V gene: TRBV5-6
CDR3 protein: CASSLRSPEKLYNEQFF
CDR3 DNA: TGTGCCAGCAGCTTAAGAAGTCCCGAAAAACTATACAATGAGCAGTTCTTC

J gene: TRBJ1-1
D gene: TRBD1
clone size: NA
V gene: TRBV29-1
CDR3 protein: CSVAYRGVNTEAFF
CDR3 DNA: TGCAGCGTTGCCTACAGGGGAGTCAACACTGAAGCTTTCTTT

J gene: TRBJ2-3
D gene: NA
clone size: NA
V gene: TRBV6-1
CDR3 protein: CASWAGTTDTQYF
CDR3 DNA: TGTGCCAGCTGGGCAGGAACCACAGATACGCAGTATTTT

J gene: TRBJ2-1
D gene: NA
clone size: NA
V gene: TRBV5-4
CDR3 protein: CASSLAPTGTYSYNEQFF
CDR3 DNA: TGTGCCAGCAGCTTGGCCCCGACAGGGACTTACTCCTACAATGAGCAGTTCTTC

J gene: TRBJ2-7
D gene: TRBD1
clone size: NA
V gene: TRBV19
CDR3 protein: CASSISRGPEQYF
CDR3 DNA: TGTGCCAGTAGTATATCCAGGGGGCCCGAGCAGTACTTC

J gene: TRBJ2-7
D gene: TRBD1
clone size: NA
V gene: TRBV4-3
CDR3 protein: CASSPTGSYEQYF
CDR3 DNA: TGCGCCAGCAGCCCGACAGGGTCCTACGAGCAGTACTTC

J gene: TRBJ1-2
D gene: NA
clone size: NA
V gene: TRBV2
CDR3 protein: CASKEGGGGYTF
CDR3 DNA: TGTGCCAGTAAGGAGGGGGGAGGCGGCTACACCTTC

J gene: TRBJ1-1
D gene: NA
clone size: NA
V gene: TRBV4-1
CDR3 protein: CASSQGGWGLNTEAFF
CDR3 DNA: TGCGCCAGCAGCCAAGGGGGGTGGGGCCTGAACACTGAAGCTTTCTTT

J gene: TRBJ2-5
D gene: TRBD1
clone size: NA
V gene: TRBV4-1
CDR3 protein: CASSQAPTGQEETQYF
CDR3 DNA: TGCGCCAGCAGCCAAGCCCCCACGGGACAGGAAGAGACCCAGTACTTC

J gene: TRBJ2-7
D gene: TRBD1
clone size: few
V gene: TRBV6-1
CDR3 protein: CASSEPGQASHF
CDR3 DNA: TGTGCCAGCAGTGAACCGGGACAGGCCTCCCACTTC

J gene: TRBJ1-1
D gene: NA
clone size: NA
V gene: TRBV28
CDR3 protein: CASSALQLNTEAFF
CDR3 DNA: TGTGCCAGCAGTGCTCTGCAATTGAACACTGAAGCTTTCTTT

J gene: TRBJ2-7
D gene: NA
clone size: NA
V gene: TRBV7-2
CDR3 protein: CASSLGTNDYEQYF
CDR3 DNA: TGTGCCAGCAGCTTGGGGACCAACGACTACGAGCAGTACTTC

J gene: TRBJ2-1
D gene: NA
clone size: NA
V gene: TRBV6-6
CDR3 protein: CASSYPGLYNEQFF
CDR3 DNA: TGTGCCAGCAGTTACCCGGGACTCTACAATGAGCAGTTCTTC

J gene: TRBJ2-7
D gene: TRBD1
clone size: NA
V gene: TRBV14
CDR3 protein: CASSHSSTGREQYF
CDR3 DNA: TGTGCCAGCAGCCACTCATCGACAGGGCGCGAGCAGTACTTC

J gene: TRBJ1-1
D gene: TRBD1
clone size: NA
V gene: TRBV2
CDR3 protein: CASNDPWTGHTEAFF
CDR3 DNA: TGTGCCAGCAATGACCCTTGGACAGGCCACACTGAAGCTTTCTTT

J gene: TRBJ2-2
D gene: NA
clone size: NA
V gene: TRBV13
CDR3 protein: CASSPKPSTGELFF
CDR3 DNA: TGTGCCAGCAGTCCTAAGCCATCCACCGGGGAGCTGTTTTTT

J gene: TRBJ2-3
D gene: TRBD1
clone size: NA
V gene: TRBV4-1
CDR3 protein: CASSQDWTGQGRTQYF
CDR3 DNA: TGCGCCAGCAGCCAAGATTGGACAGGGCAAGGGAGAACGCAGTATTTT

J gene: TRBJ1-3
D gene: NA
clone size: NA
V gene: TRBV6-6
CDR3 protein: CASSTWGISGNTIYF
CDR3 DNA: TGTGCCAGCAGTACGTGGGGGATCTCTGGAAACACCATATATTTT

J gene: TRBJ2-7
D gene: NA
clone size: once
V gene: TRBV13
CDR3 protein: CASSLGPQRTYEQYF
CDR3 DNA: TGTGCCAGCAGCTTAGGCCCACAGCGGACCTACGAGCAGTACTTC

J gene: TRBJ1-2
D gene: NA
clone size: NA
V gene: TRBV6-1
CDR3 protein: CASSGGHVYGYTF
CDR3 DNA: TGTGCCAGCAGTGGTGGACACGTCTATGGCTACACCTTC